These 27 T cell receptor beta chains share one sample of origin, sequenced in a study of shared clonotypes between healthy human individuals. The data were produced by immunoSEQ multiplex PCR, yet TCRdb's version contains in-frame clones alone and is incomplete. The sample has approximately 1,500,000 clones, 98% seen once; the top ten hold 0.4% to 0.55%. Sample: naive CD4+ T cells sorted from blood. The subset here: CD45RA+ positively selected. The receptors derive from a man aged 30 to 39 in good health.

The chain uses TRBV10-3 and TRBJ1-5; tentatively, D is TRBD1 (5 bases). Germline V gene data show CDR1 as ENHRY and CDR2 as SYGVKD. The CDR3 loop spans 16 amino acids. Trimming shortened V by 3 bases and J by 2 bases, and 14 bases separated the two germline ends. CDR3: CAISDYGQGGNQPQHF. As DNA, the CDR3 is TGTGCCATCAGTGATTATGGTCAGGGAGGCAATCAGCCCCAGCATTTT.

The V call is TRBV10-3, the J call TRBJ2-7, with D possibly TRBD1 on 5 matching bases. The CDR3 covers 15 residues. Germline assignment: CDR1 ENHRY and CDR2 SYGVKD. Trimming removed 7 bases at V and 3 bases at J, with 19 bases between. This chain's CDR3 is CAITGQGRLYYEQYF. The DNA for the CDR3 is TGTGCCATCACCGGGCAGGGTCGGTTATACTACGAGCAGTACTTC.

The rearrangement links TRBV27 to TRBJ2-5; TRBD2 aligns across 9 bases. Germline V gives CDR1 MNHEY, CDR2 SMNVEV (reference sequence). The CDR3 is 15 residues long. Trimming at V came to 5 bases and at J to 4 bases, leaving 8 bases not matched to a gene. CDR3 region: CASSAGLATAETQYF. DNA of the CDR3: TGTGCCAGCAGTGCCGGACTAGCGACCGCAGAGACCCAGTACTTC.

The chain joins TRBV5-1 to TRBJ1-3, with 10 bases fitting TRBD1. The CDR3 is made up of 15 amino acids. The germline CDR1 and CDR2 sequences are SGHRS and YFSETQ. With V trimmed by 0 bases and J by 4 bases, 1 base remained unmatched. Here the CDR3 DNA reads TGCGCCAGCAGCTTGGCGACAGGGGGCGGAAACACCATATATTTT. This gives the protein CASSLATGGGNTIYF.

V is TRBV6-5 and J is TRBJ2-7; 7 nucleotides agree with TRBD1. The CDR3 spans 12 residues. In germline, CDR1 is MNHEY, CDR2 SVGAGI. V lost 6 bases and J lost 6; bases outside the gene matches: 5. CDR3 loop: CASSRGQSEQYF. The CDR3 DNA is TGTGCCAGCAGCCGGGGACAGTCCGAGCAGTACTTC.

For this clone: Other DNA sequences in this sample translate to the same CDR3. The rearrangement uses TRBV5-1 and TRBJ2-3; D is ambiguous. Germline CDR1 is SGHRS and CDR2 is YFSETQ. V was clipped by 8 bases and J by 0 bases, with 4 bases between them. This CDR3 comprises 11 residues. CDR3 loop: CASSSTDTQYF. The DNA of the CDR3 is TGCGCCAGTTCTAGCACAGATACGCAGTATTTT.

The rearrangement joins TRBV6-5 to TRBJ2-2, with 8 bases fitting TRBD1. The V segment lost 2 bases and the J segment 7 bases; nucleotides outside the gene matches: 9. The germline V gene encodes CDR1 MNHEY and CDR2 SVGAGI. CDR3 length: 16 amino acids. DNA of the CDR3: TGTGCCAGCAGTTACCGGGCAGGGGGCCGGGGCGGGGAGCTGTTTTTT. It specifies CASSYRAGGRGGELFF.

The rearrangement uses TRBV10-3 and TRBJ1-5; perhaps TRBD1 as D (5 bases). With 0 bases removed from V and 4 bases from J, the gap between germline ends came to 13 bases. Per the germline V gene, CDR1 is ENHRY and CDR2 is SYGVKD. The CDR3 totals 16 residues. Written as DNA, the CDR3 is TGTGCCATCAGTGAGTCGGCCCCAGGGACGAATCAGCCCCAGCATTTT. The encoded protein is CAISESAPGTNQPQHF.

The chain joins TRBV18 to TRBJ2-3, with TRBD1 matching over 8 bases. The CDR3 spans 15 residues. The ends lost 3 bases at V and 5 bases at J; junction bases unmatched: 7. Germline CDR1 KGHSH, CDR2 LQKENI. CDR3 DNA: TGTGCCAGCTCACCCCCCGGCACAGGGGGAGATACGCAGTATTTT. Translation: CASSPPGTGGDTQYF. The whole variable domain, remainder taken from reference TRBV18 and TRBJ2-3, is NAGVMQNPRHLVRRRGQEARLRCSPMKGHSHVYWYRQLPEEGLKFMVYLQKENIIDESGMPKERFSAEFPKEGPSILRIQQVVRGDSAAYFCASSPPGTGGDTQYFGPGTRLTVL.

The chain employs TRBV28 and TRBJ2-7; D call uncertain. The CDR3 is 17 residues long. Germline V lookup: CDR1 MDHEN, CDR2 SYDVKM. Trimming removed 1 base from V and 0 bases from J, with 16 bases in between. The CDR3 is CASSLFHWGLISYEQYF. The CDR3 coding sequence is TGTGCCAGCAGTTTATTCCATTGGGGTCTTATCTCCTACGAGCAGTACTTC. Full variable domain (rest looked up from reference TRBV28 and TRBJ2-7): DVKVTQSSRYLVKRTGEKVFLECVQDMDHENMFWYRQDPGLGLRLIYFSYDVKMKEKGDIPEGYSVSREKKERFSLILESASTNQTSMYLCASSLFHWGLISYEQYFGPGTRLTVT.

The chain recombines TRBV2 with TRBJ1-2; unclear D gene. V lost 0 bases and J 8 bases, leaving 7 bases between the germline ends. Germline CDR1 SNHLY, CDR2 FYNNEI. The CDR3 length is 12 residues. This CDR3 is CASSEALIGYTF. CDR3 coding DNA: TGTGCCAGCAGTGAAGCCCTGATAGGCTACACCTTC.

V is TRBV7-9 and J is TRBJ2-3; 12 nucleotides match TRBD2. CDR3 length: 15 residues. The V gene's germline CDR1 is SEHNR and CDR2 FQNEAQ (reference sequence). V shed 2 bases and J 6 bases; nucleotides not matched to a gene: 3. CDR3 nucleotide sequence: TGTGCCAGCAGCTTAAAAGGGACTAGCGGGGATACGCAGTATTTT. Translation: CASSLKGTSGDTQYF.

This chain links TRBV6-5 with TRBJ2-7, with 9 nucleotides matching TRBD2. The CDR3 is 16 residues long. CDR1 is MNHEY and CDR2 is SVGAGI in the germline V gene. After removal of 1 base from V and 0 bases from J, the junction contained 4 bases not matched to a gene. The CDR3 bases are TGTGCCAGCAGTTACTACTCACTAGCGGGCTCCTACGAGCAGTACTTC. It codes for CASSYYSLAGSYEQYF.

The chain links TRBV7-3 to TRBJ2-5; 9 bases agree with TRBD2. Unmatched junction bases numbered 8, after V lost 5 bases and J lost 4 bases. CDR3 length equals 15 residues. Germline CDR1 and CDR2: SGHTA and FQGTGA. The CDR3 nucleotides are TGTGCCAGCAGCGCTAGCGGGAATGGGGCAGAGACCCAGTACTTC. Its translation: CASSASGNGAETQYF. The full variable domain, rest sourced from reference TRBV7-3 and TRBJ2-5, is GAGVSQTPSNKVTEKGKYVELRCDPISGHTALYWYRQSLGQGPEFLIYFQGTGAADDSGLPNDRFFAVRPEGSVSTLKIQRTERGDSAVYLCASSASGNGAETQYFGPGTRLLVL.

The chain has TRBV7-8 and TRBJ2-7, with D possibly TRBD1 on 6 matching bases. CDR1 is SGHVS and CDR2 is FQNEAQ in the germline V gene. The CDR3 runs to 15 residues. Trimming removed 4 bases at V and 2 bases at J, with 15 bases between. The CDR3 loop reads CASSYDRWKPYEQYF. CDR3 sequence (DNA): TGTGCCAGCAGCTATGACAGGTGGAAACCCTACGAGCAGTACTTC.

In this sample, this clone turned up once. The J gene is TRBJ2-1, the V gene TRBV29-1; maybe TRBD2 (6 bases). V shed 4 bases and J shed 6 bases, with 10 bases lying between them. Germline CDR1 reads SQVTM; CDR2 reads ANQGSEA. The CDR3 has 12 residues. The CDR3 region has the DNA TGCAGCGTTGTTCGGGGGAGCAATGAGCAGTTCTTC. Its protein product is CSVVRGSNEQFF.

The CDR3 nucleotides are TGTGCCAGCAGTCGATACAACTATGGCTACACCTTC. This gives the protein CASSRYNYGYTF. The chain combines TRBV25-1 with TRBJ1-2, with no clear D. Germline lookup yields CDR1 MGHDK and CDR2 SYGVNS. The CDR3 is made up of 12 amino acids. Trimming left V 5 bases short and J 2 bases short, with 6 bases between.

The gene calls are TRBV2 and TRBJ1-2; D not certain. Trimming left V 10 bases short and J 2 bases short, with 14 bases between. The CDR3 covers 13 residues. CDR1 SNHLY and CDR2 FYNNEI come from the germline V gene. In DNA form, the CDR3 reads TGTGCCACACAGACCGATGCGAACTATGGCTACACCTTC. This gives the protein CATQTDANYGYTF.

A single count supports this clone. The V call is TRBV18, the J call TRBJ2-2; 10 bases are shared with TRBD2. Germline values: CDR1 KGHSH, CDR2 LQKENI. V was pared by 3 bases and J by 6 bases, with 4 bases of the junction left unmatched. This CDR3 region has 15 residues. In nucleotides, the CDR3 is TGTGCCAGCTCACCGATAGCGGGAGGCCCCGGGGAGCTGTTTTTT. This codes for CASSPIAGGPGELFF. The variable domain in full, with the rest retrieved from reference TRBV18 and TRBJ2-2, is NAGVMQNPRHLVRRRGQEARLRCSPMKGHSHVYWYRQLPEEGLKFMVYLQKENIIDESGMPKERFSAEFPKEGPSILRIQQVVRGDSAAYFCASSPIAGGPGELFFGEGSRLTVL.

J is TRBJ2-7 and V is TRBV5-1; the D gene is possibly TRBD2 (6 bases). The CDR3 spans 15 residues. The ends were cut back, 0 bases at V and 4 bases at J, with 14 bases in the middle. Germline V lookup: CDR1 SGHRS, CDR2 YFSETQ. In DNA, the CDR3 is TGCGCCAGCAGCTTGGAGGTGAGAGGAGGGTACGAGCAGTACTTC. Protein: CASSLEVRGGYEQYF.

For this clone: The sample holds other DNA sequences that translate to the same CDR3. The genes are TRBV5-1 and TRBJ2-7; 7 bases align to TRBD1. The CDR3 is 13 amino acids. CDR1 SGHRS and CDR2 YFSETQ come from the germline V gene. V was clipped by 0 bases and J by 6 bases; unmatched bases: 3. In DNA, the CDR3 is TGCGCCAGCAGCTTGGGACAGGGCCGCGAGCAGTACTTC. Translation: CASSLGQGREQYF.

This clone appeared a single time. The chain couples TRBV7-2 to TRBJ2-3, with a tentative D call TRBD2 (6 bases). The CDR3 has 14 residues. Germline CDR1 SGHTA, CDR2 FQGNSA. The V end lost 7 bases, the J end lost 1 base, and 12 bases lay between the germline ends. As DNA, the CDR3 is TGTGCCAGCAACCAGCAGCGGGGCACAGATACGCAGTATTTT. It translates to CASNQQRGTDTQYF.

The genes are TRBV6-5 and TRBJ2-1, with 9 bases that match TRBD1. CDR3 length equals 16 residues. Germline lookup yields CDR1 MNHEY and CDR2 SVGAGI. The V gene end was trimmed by 0 bases and the J gene end by 5 bases; junction bases not matched to a gene: 5. As DNA, the CDR3 is TGTGCCAGCAGTTACTCGATGGGACAGGGTAACAATGAGCAGTTCTTC. Protein product: CASSYSMGQGNNEQFF.

This clone has only one observation. This chain connects TRBV28 to TRBJ2-7; TRBD2 aligns across 7 bases. The germline gives CDR1 MDHEN, CDR2 SYDVKM. This CDR3 has 11 amino acids. V lost 9 bases, J lost 7 bases, and 6 bases stayed unmatched. In DNA form, the CDR3 reads TGTGCCAGTAGCGGGCGGGAGGAGCAGTACTTC. Translating it yields CASSGREEQYF.

The chain combines TRBV5-5 with TRBJ2-7; D gene unclear. This CDR3 has 13 amino acids. V was trimmed by 1 base and J by 3 bases, leaving 8 bases between them. Germline CDR1 and CDR2: SGHKS and YYEKEE (reference sequence). The CDR3 spells CASSLRVLYEQYF. The CDR3 DNA follows: TGTGCCAGCAGCTTGAGGGTTCTCTACGAGCAGTACTTC.

The chain carries TRBV9 and TRBJ2-3; 7 bases line up with TRBD2. Germline V CDR1 and CDR2: SGDLS, YYNGEE. Losses at the gene ends were 4 bases for V and 5 bases for J; bases not matched to a gene: 10. The CDR3 length is 15 residues. This CDR3 reads CASSSDWREIDTQYF. CDR3 DNA sequence: TGTGCCAGCAGCTCAGATTGGCGGGAGATAGATACGCAGTATTTT.

Remarks on this clone: This specimen includes other DNA sequences encoding the same CDR3. The J gene is TRBJ2-2, the V gene TRBV5-1; D gene uncertain. CDR1 SGHRS and CDR2 YFSETQ come from the germline V gene. This CDR3 region has 12 residues. The V end lost 2 bases, the J end lost 4 bases, and 3 bases lay between the germline ends. The CDR3 is CASSFSTGELFF. The CDR3 DNA is TGCGCCAGCAGCTTTAGCACCGGGGAGCTGTTTTTT.